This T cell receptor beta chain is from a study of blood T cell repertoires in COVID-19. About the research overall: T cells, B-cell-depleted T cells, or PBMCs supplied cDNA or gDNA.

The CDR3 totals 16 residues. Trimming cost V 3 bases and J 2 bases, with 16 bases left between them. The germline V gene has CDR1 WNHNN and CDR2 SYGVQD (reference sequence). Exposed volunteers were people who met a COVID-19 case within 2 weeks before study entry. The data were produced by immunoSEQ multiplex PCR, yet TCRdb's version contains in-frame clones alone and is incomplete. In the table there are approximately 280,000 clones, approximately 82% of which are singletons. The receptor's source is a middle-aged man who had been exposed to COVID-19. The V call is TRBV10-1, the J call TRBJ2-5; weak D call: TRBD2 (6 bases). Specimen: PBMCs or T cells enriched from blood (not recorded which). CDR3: CASSDPGTAGQETQYF. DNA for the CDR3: TGCGCCAGCAGTGACCCCGGGACTGCGGGGCAAGAGACCCAGTACTTC.